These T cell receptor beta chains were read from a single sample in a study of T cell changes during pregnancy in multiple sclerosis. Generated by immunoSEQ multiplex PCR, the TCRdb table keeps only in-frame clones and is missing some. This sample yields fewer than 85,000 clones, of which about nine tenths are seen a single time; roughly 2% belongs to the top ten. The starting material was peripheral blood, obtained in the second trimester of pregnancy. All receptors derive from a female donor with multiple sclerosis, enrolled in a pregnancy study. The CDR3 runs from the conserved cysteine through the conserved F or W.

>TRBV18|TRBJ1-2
CASSPVAGAKGRNYGYTF
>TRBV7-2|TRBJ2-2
CASSHVIGGAGELFF
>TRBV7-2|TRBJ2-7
CASSLTGDPSYEQYF
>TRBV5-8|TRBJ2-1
CASSWSGERYNEQFF
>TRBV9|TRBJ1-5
CASSVGPDQDQPQHF
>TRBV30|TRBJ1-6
CAWSAGGNSPLHF
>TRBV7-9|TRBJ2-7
CASSTRDSGVGWYEQYF
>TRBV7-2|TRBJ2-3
CASSLGQGNTDTQYF
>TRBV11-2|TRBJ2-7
CASSFRLANSEQYF
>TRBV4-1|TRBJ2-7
CASSQVWQGASYEQYF
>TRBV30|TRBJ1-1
CAWSVRMNTEAFF
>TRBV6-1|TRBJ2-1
CASSEAVTVGNEQFF
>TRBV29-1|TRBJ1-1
CSARGANTEAFF
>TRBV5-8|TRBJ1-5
CASSLGQVNNQPQHF
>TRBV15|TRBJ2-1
CATSRLRTSGRIGDNEQFF
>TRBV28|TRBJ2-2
CASRGQGGTGELFF
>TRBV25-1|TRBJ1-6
CASSEGQGWNSPLHF
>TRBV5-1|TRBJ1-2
CASSSGQGDSYTF
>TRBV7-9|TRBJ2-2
CASSSRLAGTGELFF
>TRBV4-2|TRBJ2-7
CASSQKSTTYEQYF
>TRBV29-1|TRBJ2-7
CSVEDRGKYEQYF
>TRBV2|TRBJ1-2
CASTRQGPNYGYTF
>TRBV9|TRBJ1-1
CASSDSDSQPAEAFF
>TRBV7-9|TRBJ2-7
CASSSLEQGRSYEQYF
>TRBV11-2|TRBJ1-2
CASSSTPGQGYTF
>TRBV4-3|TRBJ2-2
CASSQVGGNRGLFF
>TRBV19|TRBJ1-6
CASSIDRQEPRSLHF
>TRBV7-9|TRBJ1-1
CASSPRSSTGGGAEAFF